This T cell receptor (beta chain) is drawn from a study of metastatic and nonmetastatic thyroid tumors. Study at large: Thyroid patients, malignant and benign, had repertoires compared across blood and tumor or nodule tissue.

The study's findings and limits: Versus benign nodules, malignant thyroid tumors reportedly had significantly higher TCR beta diversity, in blood and tumor.

This clone showed up many times. Its antigen is unknown. Patients underwent thyroid surgery, and none had received any treatment before it. MiXCR reprocessed the PCR reads for TCRdb. The repertoire includes 25,000 or so clones, over 15% of them detected once, and approximately 6.1% sits in the top ten. Germline CDR1 LGHNA, CDR2 YNFKEQ. This CDR3 comprises 13 residues. J lost 8 bases, V lost 6 bases, and 9 bases had no gene match. Sequencing was done on a sample of blood. The V and J genes are TRBV4-2 and TRBJ1-2; 7 nucleotides line up with TRBD1. This clonotype was obtained from a male donor with papillary thyroid cancer or a benign thyroid nodule (not recorded which). Some clones in this sample may be carry-over from other donors' samples. The chain's CDR3 is CASSPTGARGYTF. In nucleotides, the CDR3 is TGTGCCAGCAGTCCTACAGGGGCTCGGGGCTACACCTTC.